This TCR beta chain is drawn from a study of metastatic and nonmetastatic thyroid tumors. Whole-study context: Repertoire data that came from the blood and tumor or nodule tissue of malignant and benign thyroid patients were compared.

TCRdb reanalyzed the PCR reads via MiXCR. The repertoire consists of roughly 18,000 clones, with 34% occurring once and the leading ten covering 8% to 10%. The CDR3 extends over 13 amino acids. Per germline, CDR1 SGHNT and CDR2 YENEEA. V gave up 5 bases and J gave up 4 bases, with 12 bases separating them. This clone appeared once. Its specificity is not known. No treatment of any kind had been given to any patient before thyroid surgery. Notes on the study in general: Compared with benign nodules, malignant thyroid tumors were reported to have significantly higher TCR beta diversity in both blood and tumor.

V and J are TRBV11-3 and TRBJ2-7; maybe TRBD2 (5 bases). The sequencing sample was made of tumor tissue. The sequence derives from a male donor with papillary thyroid cancer or a benign thyroid nodule (not recorded which). Some clones in this sample may be carry-over from other donors' samples. The CDR3 nucleotides are TGTGCCAGCAGCCCGCCCGGGATTTACGAGCAGTACTTC. Translating gives CASSPPGIYEQYF.